Listed below are T cell receptor beta chains from one sample, sequenced in a study of OX40 agonist ivuxolimab in advanced cancers. TCRdb's copy holds only in-frame clones and misses some; the assay was immunoSEQ multiplex PCR. The sample holds about 64,000 clones, roughly four fifths seen once. The specimen comprised CD4+ or CD8+ T cells sorted from blood, sampled in a trial of the OX40 agonist ivuxolimab. All receptors derive from an adult with an advanced solid tumor such as melanoma, head and neck, liver or kidney cancer. The CDR3 runs from the conserved cysteine through the conserved F or W. The order of the fields is V gene, clone size, D gene, J gene, CDR3 DNA, CDR3 protein. A D gene is named only where the DNA matches it firmly. Clone size is shown for a subset of rows, as once, few, many or a class of expanded clone.

v_call: TRBV7-2
clone_size: NA
d_call: NA
j_call: TRBJ1-5
cdr3_nt: TGTGCCAGCAGCTTAGTATCGGGGGGCGGTCAGCCCCAGCATTTT
cdr3_aa: CASSLVSGGGQPQHF

v_call: TRBV5-4
clone_size: once
d_call: TRBD2
j_call: TRBJ2-1
cdr3_nt: TGTGCCAGCAGCTTGGGGGCTAGCGGGAGAGGCGAGCAGTTCTTC
cdr3_aa: CASSLGASGRGEQFF

v_call: TRBV7-8
clone_size: once
d_call: NA
j_call: TRBJ1-1
cdr3_nt: TGTGCCAGCAGCTTGCAAGTGGTCGGCGGGAACACTGAAGCTTTCTTT
cdr3_aa: CASSLQVVGGNTEAFF

v_call: TRBV11-1
clone_size: NA
d_call: NA
j_call: TRBJ1-1
cdr3_nt: TGTGCCAGCAGCTCAATGACGAACACTGAAGCTTTCTTT
cdr3_aa: CASSSMTNTEAFF

v_call: TRBV7-2
clone_size: NA
d_call: NA
j_call: TRBJ1-2
cdr3_nt: TGTGCCAGCAGCACTTTCCTTGCCGATGGCTACACCTTC
cdr3_aa: CASSTFLADGYTF

v_call: TRBV9
clone_size: NA
d_call: NA
j_call: TRBJ1-1
cdr3_nt: TGTGCCAGCAGCGTTGGGTTAGCTCATGAAGCTTTCTTT
cdr3_aa: CASSVGLAHEAFF

v_call: TRBV28
clone_size: NA
d_call: TRBD1
j_call: TRBJ2-1
cdr3_nt: TGTGCCAGCAGTTCAATCCGGGACAGGACTTTGAATGAGCAGTTCTTC
cdr3_aa: CASSSIRDRTLNEQFF

v_call: TRBV6-5
clone_size: NA
d_call: NA
j_call: TRBJ2-3
cdr3_nt: TGTGCCAGCAGTCCGGGGGAGTGGAACACAGATACGCAGTATTTT
cdr3_aa: CASSPGEWNTDTQYF

v_call: TRBV6-5
clone_size: NA
d_call: NA
j_call: TRBJ2-7
cdr3_nt: TGTGCCAGCAGTTCGACAGGATCCGAGCAGTACTTC
cdr3_aa: CASSSTGSEQYF

v_call: TRBV5-4
clone_size: NA
d_call: TRBD2
j_call: TRBJ2-1
cdr3_nt: TGTGCCAGCAGCGGCGGGACTAGCGGAAATGAGCAGTTCTTC
cdr3_aa: CASSGGTSGNEQFF

v_call: TRBV6-6
clone_size: NA
d_call: TRBD2
j_call: TRBJ2-1
cdr3_nt: TGTGCCAGCCGGGACTACACCTACAATGAGCAGTTCTTC
cdr3_aa: CASRDYTYNEQFF